This T cell receptor beta chain is drawn from a study of cytomegalovirus exposure and HLA in healthy donors (dated by TCRdb to 2017 to 2019). About the full investigation: A later analysis indicated that the 120 validation repertoires were generated on the platform also employed for the approximately 670 repertoires of the first cohort. The study aimed to test whether signatures of past pathogen exposure could be identified by cataloging public T cell receptors. Along with the roughly 700-subject first cohort, a separate validation cohort of around 110 different subjects was used. To predict cytomegalovirus infection status, the study brought together high-throughput TCR immunosequencing, statistical association of individual TCRs with disease status, and machine learning.

The full study reports these points: In vitro tests confirmed that a few of the cytomegalovirus-associated TCR beta chains recognize cytomegalovirus antigens. A later analysis lacked HLA typing for the validation cohort, so it scored co-occurrence in that cohort across all 120 repertoires. In the study, some 180 TCR beta chains were listed as associated with cytomegalovirus. In both the original and validation cohorts, the classifier was reported to diagnose cytomegalovirus status with high specificity and sensitivity. The authors suggested that the approach could potentially be extended to other disease states and immunological phenotypes. Across donors, most TCR sequences were observed very rarely, whereas some public TCRs were present in many individuals. Of the cluster scores, approximately 95% were above 0 in a later analysis, which found that TCRs clustered in the first cohort also tended to co-occur in the 130 or so validation repertoires.

The donors were included in the validation cohort of 130 or so subjects, a group kept apart from the roughly 670-subject first cohort. The germline V gene (reference sequence) supplies CDR1 LNHDA and CDR2 SQIVND. The CDR3 has 14 amino acids, counting the end cysteine and phenylalanine. Only the CDR3 portion is preserved as DNA: 42 bases, with reading frame beginning at the first base. V loses 5 bases at its end and J loses 5 bases; junction bases beyond the gene matches: 5. Library method: the immunoSEQ multiplex PCR assay. The original methods were these. To diagnose cytomegalovirus status from the catalog of TCR beta chain sequences, a statistical classification framework was built. TCRdb holds this immuneACCESS table with in-frame rearrangements only. Some clones are missing; in checked studies, unresolved V genes explain under half, and the rest has no known cause. V, J and clone size were drawn from that table, and D and trimming were deduced from the DNA. The sample table lists under 350,000 clones, around 86% of them with a count of one. In total, the top ten clones hold approximately 1% of the sample.

This clone was detected a few times. Its recognized antigen is unknown. Base qualities were left out, and no much larger clone turns up one base away. The material sequenced was PBMCs. This receptor chain uses TRBV19 and TRBJ2-5, and 10 bases in between align with TRBD2. The receptor's source is a woman between 18 and 29 years old in good health and CMV-seronegative. The CDR3 in this case is CASSPSGGAETQYF. Read as DNA, the sequence is TGTGCCAGTAGTCCCAGCGGGGGGGCGGAGACCCAGTACTTC.